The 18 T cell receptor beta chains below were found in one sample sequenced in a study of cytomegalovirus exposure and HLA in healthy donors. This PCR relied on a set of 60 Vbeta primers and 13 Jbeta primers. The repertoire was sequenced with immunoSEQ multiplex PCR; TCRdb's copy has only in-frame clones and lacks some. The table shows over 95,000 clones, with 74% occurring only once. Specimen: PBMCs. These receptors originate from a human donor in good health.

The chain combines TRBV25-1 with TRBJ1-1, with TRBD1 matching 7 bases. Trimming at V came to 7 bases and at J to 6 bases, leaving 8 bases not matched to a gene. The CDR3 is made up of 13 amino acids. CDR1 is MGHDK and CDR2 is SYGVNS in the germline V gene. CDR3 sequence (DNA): TGTGCCAGCAAAGAAGGGGGCTCTCCTGAAGCTTTCTTT. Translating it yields CASKEGGSPEAFF. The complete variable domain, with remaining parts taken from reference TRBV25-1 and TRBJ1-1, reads EADIYQTPRYLVIGTGKKITLECSQTMGHDKMYWYQQDPGMELHLIHYSYGVNSTEKGDLSSESTVSRIRTEHFPLTLESARPSHTSQYLCASKEGGSPEAFFGQGTRLTVV.

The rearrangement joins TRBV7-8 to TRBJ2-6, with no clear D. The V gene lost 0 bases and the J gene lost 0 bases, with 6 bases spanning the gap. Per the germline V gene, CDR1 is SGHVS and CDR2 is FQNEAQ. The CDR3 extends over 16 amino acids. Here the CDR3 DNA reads TGTGCCAGCAGCTTAGCAGGAGCCTCTGGGGCCAACGTCCTGACTTTC. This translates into CASSLAGASGANVLTF.

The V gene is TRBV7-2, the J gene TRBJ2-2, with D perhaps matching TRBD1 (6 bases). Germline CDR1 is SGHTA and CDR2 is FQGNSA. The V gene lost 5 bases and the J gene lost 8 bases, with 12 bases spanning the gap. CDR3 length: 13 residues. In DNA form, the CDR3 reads TGTGCCAGCAGCGCGAGGGGGATGGGGGAGCTGTTTTTT. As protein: CASSARGMGELFF.

The CDR3 protein is CASSIDRVNTEAFF. Here the CDR3 DNA reads TGTGCCAGTAGTATCGACAGGGTGAACACTGAAGCTTTCTTT. This chain joins TRBV19 and TRBJ1-1, with TRBD1 matching over 7 bases. V shed 3 bases and J 0 bases; nucleotides not matched to a gene: 1. The CDR3 consists of 14 residues. Germline-derived CDR1 and CDR2 are LNHDA and SQIVND (reference sequence).

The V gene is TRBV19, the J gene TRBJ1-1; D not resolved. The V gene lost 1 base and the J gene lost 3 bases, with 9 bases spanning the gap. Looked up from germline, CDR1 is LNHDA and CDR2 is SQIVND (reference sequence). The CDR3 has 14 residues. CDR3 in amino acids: CASSIGPRYTEAFF. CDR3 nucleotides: TGTGCCAGTAGTATAGGACCGCGGTACACTGAAGCTTTCTTT. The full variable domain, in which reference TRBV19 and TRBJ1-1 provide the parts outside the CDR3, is DGGITQSPKYLFRKEGQNVTLSCEQNLNHDAMYWYRQDPGQGLRLIYYSQIVNDFQKGDIAEGYSVSREKKESFPLTVTSAQKNPTAFYLCASSIGPRYTEAFFGQGTRLTVV.

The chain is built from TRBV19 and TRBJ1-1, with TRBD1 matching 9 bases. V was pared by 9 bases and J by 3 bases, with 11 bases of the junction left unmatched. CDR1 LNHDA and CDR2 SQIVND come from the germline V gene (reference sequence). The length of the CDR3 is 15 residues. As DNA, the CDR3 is TGTGCCAGAGAGGACAGGGGTGTGTTGGACACTGAAGCTTTCTTT. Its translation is CAREDRGVLDTEAFF. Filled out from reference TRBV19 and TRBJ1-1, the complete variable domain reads DGGITQSPKYLFRKEGQNVTLSCEQNLNHDAMYWYRQDPGQGLRLIYYSQIVNDFQKGDIAEGYSVSREKKESFPLTVTSAQKNPTAFYLCAREDRGVLDTEAFFGQGTRLTVV.

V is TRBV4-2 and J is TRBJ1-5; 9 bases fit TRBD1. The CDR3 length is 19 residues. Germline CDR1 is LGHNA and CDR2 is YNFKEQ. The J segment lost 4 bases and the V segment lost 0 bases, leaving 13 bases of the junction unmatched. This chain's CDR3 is CASSQDSLGSGTGNQPQHF. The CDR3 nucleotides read TGTGCCAGCAGCCAAGATTCCCTCGGGAGCGGGACAGGGAATCAGCCCCAGCATTTT.

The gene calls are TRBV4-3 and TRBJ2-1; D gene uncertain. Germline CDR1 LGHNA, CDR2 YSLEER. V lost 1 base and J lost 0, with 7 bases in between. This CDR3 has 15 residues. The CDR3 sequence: CASSQVSTSYNEQFF. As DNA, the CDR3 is TGCGCCAGCAGCCAAGTTTCTACCTCCTACAATGAGCAGTTCTTC.

This CDR3 reads CAISAGLDPFRIYEQYF. As DNA, the CDR3 is TGTGCCATCAGTGCGGGGTTAGACCCATTTCGCATTTACGAGCAGTACTTC. The chain uses TRBV10-3 and TRBJ2-7; D might be TRBD2 (5 bases). V shed 4 bases and J shed 4 bases, with 23 bases lying between them. Germline V lookup: CDR1 ENHRY, CDR2 SYGVKD. The CDR3 totals 17 residues.

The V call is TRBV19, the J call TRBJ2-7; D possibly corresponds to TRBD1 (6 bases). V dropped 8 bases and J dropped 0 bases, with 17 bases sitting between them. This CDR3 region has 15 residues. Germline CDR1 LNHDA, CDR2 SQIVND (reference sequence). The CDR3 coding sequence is TGTGCCAGTCGGCAGGGACACCAAAACTCCTACGAGCAGTACTTC. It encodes CASRQGHQNSYEQYF. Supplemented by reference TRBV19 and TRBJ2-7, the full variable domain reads DGGITQSPKYLFRKEGQNVTLSCEQNLNHDAMYWYRQDPGQGLRLIYYSQIVNDFQKGDIAEGYSVSREKKESFPLTVTSAQKNPTAFYLCASRQGHQNSYEQYFGPGTRLTVT.

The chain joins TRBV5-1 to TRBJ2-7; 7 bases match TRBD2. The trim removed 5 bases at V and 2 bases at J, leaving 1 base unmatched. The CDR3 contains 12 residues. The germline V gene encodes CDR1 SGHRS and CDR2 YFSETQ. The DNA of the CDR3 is TGCGCCAGCAGGGGAGGGACCTACGAGCAGTACTTC. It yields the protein CASRGGTYEQYF.

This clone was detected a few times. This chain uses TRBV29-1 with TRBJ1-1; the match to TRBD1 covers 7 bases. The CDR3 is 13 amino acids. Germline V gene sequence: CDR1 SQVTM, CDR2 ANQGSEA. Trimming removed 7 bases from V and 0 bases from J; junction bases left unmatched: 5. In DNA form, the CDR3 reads TGCAGCGCTCGGACAGGCATGAACACTGAAGCTTTCTTT. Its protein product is CSARTGMNTEAFF.

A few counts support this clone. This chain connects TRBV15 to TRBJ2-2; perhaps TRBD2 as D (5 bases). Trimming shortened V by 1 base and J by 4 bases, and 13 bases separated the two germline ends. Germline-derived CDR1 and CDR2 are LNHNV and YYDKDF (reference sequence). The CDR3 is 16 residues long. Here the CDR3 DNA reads TGTGCCACCAGCAGAGGGAGGAAATTCGGCACCGGGGAGCTGTTTTTT. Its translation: CATSRGRKFGTGELFF.

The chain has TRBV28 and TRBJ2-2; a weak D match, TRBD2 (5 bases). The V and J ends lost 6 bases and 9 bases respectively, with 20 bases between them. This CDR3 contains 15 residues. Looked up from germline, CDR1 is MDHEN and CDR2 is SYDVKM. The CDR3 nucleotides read TGTGCCAGCAGATCTGAGGGCCGTTCCGTGTGGGAGCTGTTTTTT. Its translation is CASRSEGRSVWELFF.

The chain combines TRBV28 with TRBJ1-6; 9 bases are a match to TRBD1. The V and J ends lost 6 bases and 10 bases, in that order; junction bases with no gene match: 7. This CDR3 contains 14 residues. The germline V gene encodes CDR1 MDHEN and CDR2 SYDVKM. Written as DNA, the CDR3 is TGTGCCAGCAGCACCGGGACAGGGACGTCACCCCTCCACTTT. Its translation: CASSTGTGTSPLHF.

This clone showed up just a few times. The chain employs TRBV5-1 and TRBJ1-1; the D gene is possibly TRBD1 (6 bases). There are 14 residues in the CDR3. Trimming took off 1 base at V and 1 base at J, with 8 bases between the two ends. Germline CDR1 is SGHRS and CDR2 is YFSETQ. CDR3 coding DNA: TGCGCCAGCAGCTTGAGGACAGCGAACACTGAAGCTTTCTTT. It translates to CASSLRTANTEAFF.

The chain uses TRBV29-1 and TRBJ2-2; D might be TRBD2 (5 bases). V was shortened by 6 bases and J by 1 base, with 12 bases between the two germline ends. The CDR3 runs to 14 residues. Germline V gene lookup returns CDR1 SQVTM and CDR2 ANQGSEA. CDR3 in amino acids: CSVKEEMNTGELFF. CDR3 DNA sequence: TGCAGCGTGAAGGAGGAGATGAACACCGGGGAGCTGTTTTTT.

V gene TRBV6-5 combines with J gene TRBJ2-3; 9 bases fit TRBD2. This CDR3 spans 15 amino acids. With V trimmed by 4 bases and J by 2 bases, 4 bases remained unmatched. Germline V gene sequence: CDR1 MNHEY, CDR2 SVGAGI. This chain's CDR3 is CASSLAGAFTDTQYF. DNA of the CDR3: TGTGCCAGCAGTTTAGCGGGAGCGTTCACAGATACGCAGTATTTT.